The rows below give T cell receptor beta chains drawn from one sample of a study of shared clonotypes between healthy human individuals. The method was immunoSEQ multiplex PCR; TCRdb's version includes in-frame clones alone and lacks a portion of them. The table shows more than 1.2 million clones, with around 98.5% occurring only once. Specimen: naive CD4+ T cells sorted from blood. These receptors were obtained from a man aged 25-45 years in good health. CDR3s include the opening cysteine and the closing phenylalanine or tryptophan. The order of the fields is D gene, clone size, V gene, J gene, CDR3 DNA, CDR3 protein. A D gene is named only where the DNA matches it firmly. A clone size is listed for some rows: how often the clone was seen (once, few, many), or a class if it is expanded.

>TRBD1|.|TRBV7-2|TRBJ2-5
TGTGCCAGCAGCGGCCGGGACAGGGGGGGGACCCAGTACTTC
CASSGRDRGGTQYF
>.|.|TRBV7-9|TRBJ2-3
TGTGCCAGCAGCCGAGCTGGCGATACGCAGTATTTT
CASSRAGDTQYF
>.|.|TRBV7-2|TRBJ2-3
TGTGCCAGCAGGGCCGCGGGACTCCTCACAGATACGCAGTATTTT
CASRAAGLLTDTQYF
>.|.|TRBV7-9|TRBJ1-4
TGTGCCAGCAGCTTACTAGTGGGCGATGAAAAACTGTTTTTT
CASSLLVGDEKLFF
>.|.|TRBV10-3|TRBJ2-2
TGTGCCATCAGTGAGTTCGTGGGTTTGCAGAACACCGGGGAGCTGTTTTTT
CAISEFVGLQNTGELFF
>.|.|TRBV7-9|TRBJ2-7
TGTGCCAGCAGCTTAGGGAAAGGAGTCTACGAGCAGTACTTC
CASSLGKGVYEQYF
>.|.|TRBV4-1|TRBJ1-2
TGCGCCAGCAGCCAGATAGGAGGGGCGCGAGATGGCTACACCTTC
CASSQIGGARDGYTF
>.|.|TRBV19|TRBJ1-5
TGTGCCAGTAGTATAGATCAGGGGACTCAGCCCCAGCATTTT
CASSIDQGTQPQHF
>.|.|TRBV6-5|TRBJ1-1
TGTGCCAGCAGACTTGACACCCAGAGGACTGAAGCTTTCTTT
CASRLDTQRTEAFF
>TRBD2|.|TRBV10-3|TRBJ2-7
TGTGCCATCGGCGTAGGGACTAGCGGGAGAATCGAGCAGTACTTC
CAIGVGTSGRIEQYF
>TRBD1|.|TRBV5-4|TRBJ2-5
TGTGCCAGCAGCTTGCCAGGGGGTGAGACCCAGTACTTC
CASSLPGGETQYF
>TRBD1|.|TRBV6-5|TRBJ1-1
TGTGCCAGCAGTTACCTTGCAGGGGGCAAGAACACTGAAGCTTTCTTT
CASSYLAGGKNTEAFF
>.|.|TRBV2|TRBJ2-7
TGTGCCAGCGGCCGGCGACTCTACGAGCAGTACTTC
CASGRRLYEQYF
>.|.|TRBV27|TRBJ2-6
TGTGCCAGCAGTCTCAGCTCTGGGGCCAACGTCCTGACTTTC
CASSLSSGANVLTF
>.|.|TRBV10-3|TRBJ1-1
TGTGCCATCAGTGAGTCTATGGGGTTCTACACTGAAGCTTTCTTT
CAISESMGFYTEAFF
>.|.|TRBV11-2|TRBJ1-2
TGTGCCAGCAGCTTAACGGGTAATGGCTACACCTTC
CASSLTGNGYTF
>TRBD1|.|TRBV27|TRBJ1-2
TGTGCCAGCAGGCCCATAGGACAGGGGACTACCTATGGCTACACCTTC
CASRPIGQGTTYGYTF
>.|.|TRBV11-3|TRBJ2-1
TGTGCCAGCAGCATAAGACAGCGGTGGAATGAGCAGTTCTTC
CASSIRQRWNEQFF
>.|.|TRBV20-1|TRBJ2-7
TGCAGTGTTCCGGGGGACCACGAGCAGTACTTC
CSVPGDHEQYF
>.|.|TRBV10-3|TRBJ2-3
TGTGCCCTTGGTGGGAGTGGCACAGATACGCAGTATTTT
CALGGSGTDTQYF
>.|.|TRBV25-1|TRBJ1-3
TGTGCCAGCACAGGGCGACTCTCTGGAAACACCATATATTTT
CASTGRLSGNTIYF
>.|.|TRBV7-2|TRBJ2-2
TGTGCCAGCAGCTTCGGGGGACAGTATCCCGGGGAGCTGTTTTTT
CASSFGGQYPGELFF
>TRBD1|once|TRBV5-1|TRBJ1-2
TGCGCCAGCAGCATACGTGGGGACAGCTATGGCTACACCTTC
CASSIRGDSYGYTF
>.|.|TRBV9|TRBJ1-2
TGTGCCAGCAGCGTAGGGGACGCCCACGGTTACTACACCTTC
CASSVGDAHGYYTF
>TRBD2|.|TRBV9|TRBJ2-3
TGTGCCAGCAGCGTAGACGGCGGGGGGGAAGATACGCAGTATTTT
CASSVDGGGEDTQYF
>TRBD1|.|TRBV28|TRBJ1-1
TGTGCCAGCAGTACCTTGACAGGGGGCATGAACACTGAAGCTTTCTTT
CASSTLTGGMNTEAFF
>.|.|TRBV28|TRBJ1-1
TGTGCCAGCAGTTTTTCGACGAACACTGAAGCTTTCTTT
CASSFSTNTEAFF
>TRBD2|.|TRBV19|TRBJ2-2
TGTGCCAGTAGGTACGGGACTATCACCGGGGAGCTGTTTTTT
CASRYGTITGELFF
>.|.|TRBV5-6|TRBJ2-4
TGTGCCAGCAGCTTGGCAGGGGTAATCGGTCAGTACTTC
CASSLAGVIGQYF
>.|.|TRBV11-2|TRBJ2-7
TGTGCCAGCAGCTTAGCCCCGGGGCGCTACGAGCAGTACTTC
CASSLAPGRYEQYF
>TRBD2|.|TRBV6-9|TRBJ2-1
TGTGCCATTCTAAACGTGGCTAGCGGGTACAATGAGCAGTTCTTC
CAILNVASGYNEQFF
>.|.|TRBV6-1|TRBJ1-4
TGTGCCAGCAGTGAAGCGAGAGGGACTTTGCGTGAAAAACTGTTTTTT
CASSEARGTLREKLFF
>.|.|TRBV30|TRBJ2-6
TGTGCCTGGAGGTATTCTGGGGCCAACGTCCTGACTTTC
CAWRYSGANVLTF
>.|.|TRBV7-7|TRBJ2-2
TGTGCTAGCAGCTTAGACCTACTACGGACCGGGGAGCTGTTTTTT
CASSLDLLRTGELFF
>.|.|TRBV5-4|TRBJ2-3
TGTGCCAGCAGCTTGGCCGCGGCAGGGTTGACAGATACGCAGTATTTT
CASSLAAAGLTDTQYF
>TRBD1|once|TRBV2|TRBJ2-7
TGTGCCAGCAGTCCTTGGGGACAGGGATTTTACGAGCAGTACTTC
CASSPWGQGFYEQYF
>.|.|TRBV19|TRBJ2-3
TGTGCCAGTAGTATTCCCCCCGCCGGCACAGATACGCAGTATTTT
CASSIPPAGTDTQYF
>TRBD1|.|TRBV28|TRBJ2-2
TGTGCCAGCAGTTCCCCAGGGGGTGGCGACACCGGGGAGCTGTTTTTT
CASSSPGGGDTGELFF
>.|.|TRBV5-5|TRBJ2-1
TGTGCCAGCAGCCCCACCGGGACGCAGTCCTACAATGAGCAGTTCTTC
CASSPTGTQSYNEQFF
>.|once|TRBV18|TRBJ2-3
TGTGCCAGCTCACCACTCCGGGATACGCAGTATTTT
CASSPLRDTQYF
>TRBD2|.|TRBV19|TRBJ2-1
TGTGCCAGTAGTCCACGGGGACTAGCCCCCAATGAGCAGTTCTTC
CASSPRGLAPNEQFF
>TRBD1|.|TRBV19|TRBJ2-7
TGTGCCAGTCGAAGGACAGGGGTCGACGAGCAGTACTTC
CASRRTGVDEQYF
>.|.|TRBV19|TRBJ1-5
TGTGCCAGTAGTATACAGGACGTTCAAGCCCAGCATTTT
CASSIQDVQAQHF
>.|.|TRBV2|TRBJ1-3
TGTGCCAGCAGTGAAGGGGGCGCCTCTGGAAACACCATATATTTT
CASSEGGASGNTIYF